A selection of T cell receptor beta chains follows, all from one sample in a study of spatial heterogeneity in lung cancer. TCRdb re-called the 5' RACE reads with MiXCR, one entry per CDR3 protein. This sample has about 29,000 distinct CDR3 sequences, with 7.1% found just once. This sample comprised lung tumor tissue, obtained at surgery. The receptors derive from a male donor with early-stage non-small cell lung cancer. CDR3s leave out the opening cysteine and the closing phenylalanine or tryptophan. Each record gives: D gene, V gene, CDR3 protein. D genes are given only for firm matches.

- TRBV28 ARADTEAF
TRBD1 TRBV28 ASSYAPGQNEKLF
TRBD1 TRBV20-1 SANRGQGNSPLH
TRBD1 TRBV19 ASSVLPGQKNQPQH
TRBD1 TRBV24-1 ATSDFRQGKNEQF
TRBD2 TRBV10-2 ASRITSGGGDTQY
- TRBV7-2 ASSPGGGSGNTIY
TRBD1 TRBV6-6 ASSSYRGEQF
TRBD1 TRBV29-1 SVDAGGNYGYT
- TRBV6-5 ASSYRSTQSSSYNSPLH
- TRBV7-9 AILPEARNTGELF
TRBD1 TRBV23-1 AKPDRIFPNQPQH
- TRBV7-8 ASSSHRATLSDTQY
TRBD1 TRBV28 ASSSTRDRGVYEQY
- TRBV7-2 ASSLASRGNSPLH
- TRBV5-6 ASSFFTYTGRKANTEAF
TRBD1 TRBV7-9 ASSPDRGSGANVLT
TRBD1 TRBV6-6 ASSSTGGMEKLF
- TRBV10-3 AITDSYNSPLH
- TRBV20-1 SASPGESTDTQY
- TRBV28 ASSFTLLGTQY
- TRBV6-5 ASRPRSASPLH